These 23 T cell receptor beta chains originate from one sample sequenced in a study of T cell changes during pregnancy in multiple sclerosis. The protocol was immunoSEQ multiplex PCR, while the TCRdb copy is restricted to in-frame clones and leaves out a portion. The profile shows approximately 53,000 clones, almost 95% of them singletons. This sample comprised CD4+ T cells from peripheral blood mononuclear cells, obtained in the third trimester of pregnancy. Receptors were obtained from a female donor with multiple sclerosis, enrolled in a pregnancy study.

On this clone: Other nucleotide sequences in the sample specify the same CDR3. This chain links TRBV7-3 with TRBJ2-1; a possible D gene is TRBD2 (6 bases). Germline loops: CDR1 SGHTA, CDR2 FQGTGA. The ends were cut back, 4 bases at V and 6 bases at J, with 10 bases in the middle. This CDR3 has 13 residues. As DNA, the CDR3 is TGTGCCAGCAGCTCCGGGGGAGGCAATGAGCAGTTCTTC. It encodes CASSSGGGNEQFF.

The chain combines TRBV14 with TRBJ2-1, with D uncertain. The CDR3 is 14 residues long. V was shortened by 1 base and J by 6 bases, with 10 bases between the two germline ends. The germline V gene has CDR1 SGHDN and CDR2 FVKESK. CDR3 loop: CASSQVTRRNEQFF. As DNA, the CDR3 is TGTGCCAGCAGCCAAGTGACAAGGCGCAATGAGCAGTTCTTC.

The chain joins TRBV7-2 to TRBJ1-2, with 10 bases lining up with TRBD1. Germline V lookup: CDR1 SGHTA, CDR2 FQGNSA. The CDR3 has 19 residues. With V trimmed by 4 bases and J by 3 bases, 17 bases remained unmatched. CDR3: CASSSPRRQGASDHYGYTF. The DNA of the CDR3 is TGTGCCAGCAGCTCCCCGCGCCGACAGGGGGCTTCGGACCACTATGGCTACACCTTC.

V gene TRBV4-3 combines with J gene TRBJ1-3; D may be TRBD1 (5 bases). V lost 0 bases and J 2 bases, leaving 14 bases between the germline ends. The CDR3 covers 17 residues. Germline values: CDR1 LGHNA, CDR2 YSLEER. The CDR3 here is CASSQDWRLGPGNTIYF. The CDR3 coding sequence is TGCGCCAGCAGCCAAGACTGGCGGTTGGGGCCTGGAAACACCATATATTTT.

The rearrangement joins TRBV6-1 to TRBJ2-3; 8 positions agree with TRBD1. Trimming cost V 2 bases and J 2 bases; bases outside gene matches: 9. This CDR3 has 17 amino acids. From germline, CDR1 is MNHNS and CDR2 SASEGT. CDR3: CASSEFQGQAFTDTQYF. The DNA of the CDR3 is TGTGCCAGCAGTGAATTTCAGGGACAGGCGTTCACAGATACGCAGTATTTT.

The J gene is TRBJ1-5, the V gene TRBV27, with a tentative D call TRBD1 (5 bases). CDR1 and CDR2 from the germline V gene are MNHEY and SMNVEV (reference sequence). The CDR3 loop spans 14 amino acids. Trimming shortened V by 5 bases and J by 9 bases, and 17 bases separated the two germline ends. The CDR3 loop reads CASSPRQSNGPQHF. CDR3 in DNA: TGTGCCAGCAGTCCCCGACAGTCTAACGGGCCCCAGCATTTT.

The chain employs TRBV19 and TRBJ2-1; 7 nucleotides align to TRBD2. Germline V CDR1 and CDR2: LNHDA, SQIVND (reference sequence). V gave up 0 bases and J gave up 7 bases; unmatched junction bases: 9. The CDR3 covers 16 residues. CDR3 nucleotides: TGTGCCAGTAGTATAGATCTTAATCGCGGGGGTAATGAGCAGTTCTTC. Translation: CASSIDLNRGGNEQFF.

V is TRBV5-1 and J is TRBJ1-1; possibly TRBD1 for D (5 bases). Trimming pared 5 bases from V and 7 bases from J, leaving 12 bases between. The CDR3 covers 12 residues. Germline-derived CDR1 and CDR2 are SGHRS and YFSETQ. The DNA of the CDR3 is TGCGCCAGCAGTTCTGACAGACATGAAGCTTTCTTT. Protein sequence: CASSSDRHEAFF.

The chain couples TRBV10-3 to TRBJ1-2; D uncertain. CDR1 and CDR2 from the germline V gene are ENHRY and SYGVKD. The ends were cut back, 8 bases at V and 2 bases at J, with 21 bases in the middle. This CDR3 has 16 amino acids. The CDR3 bases are TGTGCCATCCTTCGGGCAACTGGGGAGAAAAACTATGGCTACACCTTC. The encoded protein is CAILRATGEKNYGYTF.

DNA of the CDR3: TGTGCCAGCAGCTTTGGGACTAGCGGGGCGATGGGGACCCAGTACTTC. Its protein is CASSFGTSGAMGTQYF. V and J are TRBV7-9 and TRBJ2-5; 13 nucleotides line up with TRBD2. Germline CDR1 reads SEHNR; CDR2 reads FQNEAQ (reference sequence). Trimming at V came to 3 bases and at J to 7 bases, leaving 8 bases not matched to a gene. The CDR3 runs 16 residues.

There are a few counts of this clone. The chain joins TRBV7-2 to TRBJ1-1; maybe TRBD1 (5 bases). The CDR3 is 13 amino acids. Germline CDR1 is SGHTA and CDR2 is FQGNSA. The V end lost 5 bases, the J end lost 11 bases, and 18 bases lay between the germline ends. The DNA of the CDR3 is TGTGCCAGCAGCGCCCATGGGGAGGGGCTGGCTTTCTTT. This translates into CASSAHGEGLAFF.

The chain couples TRBV6-4 to TRBJ2-7, with D perhaps TRBD2 (6 bases). V lost 6 bases and J 2 bases, leaving 14 bases between the germline ends. This CDR3 comprises 14 residues. Germline CDR1 reads MRHNA; CDR2 reads SNTAGT. The CDR3 loop is CASSLPGGPYEQYF. CDR3 bases: TGTGCCAGCAGCCTCCCCGGGGGACCCTACGAGCAGTACTTC.

The chain's CDR3 is CSFHQGMNTEAFF. The CDR3 DNA is TGCAGTTTTCATCAGGGGATGAACACTGAAGCTTTCTTT. The chain couples TRBV29-1 to TRBJ1-1; the D gene is possibly TRBD1 (6 bases). CDR3 size: 13 residues. The germline V gene has CDR1 SQVTM and CDR2 ANQGSEA.

CDR3 DNA: TGTGCCAGCAGCTTATTTTTAAGCGCCCCTAGCACAGATACGCAGTATTTT. Protein product: CASSLFLSAPSTDTQYF. This sequence joins TRBV7-2 and TRBJ2-3, with D unclear. V was shortened by 2 bases and J by 0 bases, with 15 bases between the two germline ends. The CDR3 contains 17 residues. Germline V gene lookup returns CDR1 SGHTA and CDR2 FQGNSA.

J is TRBJ1-6 and V is TRBV28; 10 positions match TRBD1. CDR3 size: 15 residues. With V trimmed by 7 bases and J by 11 bases, 11 bases remained unmatched. Germline CDR1 MDHEN, CDR2 SYDVKM. This CDR3 is CASKPGQGFRAPLHF. CDR3 DNA: TGTGCCAGCAAACCGGGACAGGGGTTTAGGGCACCCCTCCACTTT.

The V call is TRBV19, the J call TRBJ1-2; D might be TRBD1 (5 bases). CDR1 is LNHDA, CDR2 SQIVND, per germline (reference sequence). Trimming removed 7 bases from V and 7 bases from J, with 19 bases in between. The CDR3 has 14 amino acids. As DNA, the CDR3 is TGTGCCAGTAACCTGGGGCAGGCCACCTCTGGCTACACCTTC. Amino acid sequence: CASNLGQATSGYTF.

This clone was observed once. Here the CDR3 DNA reads TGTGCCAGCAGTGCCCCGTTCACGGGGGGAGAACTAGCCAAAAACATTCAGTACTTC. Its protein is CASSAPFTGGELAKNIQYF. The chain recombines TRBV2 with TRBJ2-4, with 7 bases lining up with TRBD2. Germline CDR1 SNHLY, CDR2 FYNNEI. This CDR3 is built from 19 residues. Germline trimming cut 4 bases from V and 0 bases from J; bases unmatched to any gene: 15.

The V and J genes are TRBV7-3 and TRBJ2-1, with 13 bases lining up with TRBD2. Trimming took 3 bases from V and 6 from J; bases not matched to a gene: 2. Germline lookup yields CDR1 SGHTA and CDR2 FQGTGA. The length of the CDR3 is 15 residues. The DNA for the CDR3 is TGTGCCAGCAGCTTCGGGACTAGCGGGGCCAATGAGCAGTTCTTC. Translated: CASSFGTSGANEQFF.

DNA for the CDR3: TGTGCCAGCAGCCCTGGCGGGGGAAATCAGCCCCAGCATTTT. Residues: CASSPGGGNQPQHF. This chain links TRBV7-2 with TRBJ1-5, with TRBD1 as a possible D gene (5 bases). The CDR3 is 14 residues long. Germline lookup yields CDR1 SGHTA and CDR2 FQGNSA. Trimming took 5 bases from V and 4 from J, leaving 12 bases between them.

The CDR3 spells CASILKIRDLTRPLYGYTF. The CDR3 DNA reads as TGTGCCAGCATTCTCAAAATCCGGGATCTAACCCGCCCCCTCTATGGCTACACCTTC. The chain combines TRBV7-8 with TRBJ1-2; no clear D. V dropped 7 bases and J dropped 4 bases, with 31 bases sitting between them. The CDR3 runs 19 residues. Germline V gives CDR1 SGHVS, CDR2 FQNEAQ.

This clone appeared a few times. The chain links TRBV5-4 to TRBJ1-3, with D perhaps TRBD1 (6 bases). CDR3 length equals 14 residues. Germline loops: CDR1 SGHNT, CDR2 YYREEE (reference sequence). V was pared by 4 bases and J by 4 bases, with 12 bases between. The CDR3 loop reads CASSIGTTGNTIYF. In DNA form, the CDR3 reads TGTGCCAGCAGCATTGGGACAACCGGAAACACCATATATTTT.

This chain uses TRBV7-8 with TRBJ2-7; 8 bases are shared with TRBD1. This CDR3 has 15 residues. Germline CDR1 reads SGHVS; CDR2 reads FQNEAQ. Germline trimming cut 5 bases from V and 6 bases from J; bases unmatched to any gene: 12. CDR3 residues: CASSPRGQGLGEQYF. CDR3 coding DNA: TGTGCCAGCAGCCCCCGAGGACAGGGATTAGGCGAGCAGTACTTC.

The CDR3 DNA is TGCAGTGCCGGGTGGGGGGGCGGCTACACCTTC. Translation gives CSAGWGGGYTF. The genes are TRBV20-1 and TRBJ1-2; D is perhaps TRBD1 (6 bases). V was shortened by 6 bases and J by 8 bases, with 13 bases between the two germline ends. This CDR3 contains 11 residues. The V gene's germline CDR1 is DFQATT and CDR2 SNEGSKA (reference sequence).